This T cell receptor beta chain was profiled in a study of T cells after yellow fever vaccination. In germline, CDR1 is SGDLS, CDR2 YYNGEE. V lost 4 bases, J lost 9 bases, and 10 bases stayed unmatched. CDR3 length: 14 amino acids. TCRdb ran MiXCR on the 5' RACE reads and lists one entry per CDR3 protein. This sample has some 320,000 distinct CDR3 sequences; around 4.4% occur once, and the top ten carry just under 20%. The chain carries TRBV9 and TRBJ2-1, with 7 positions matching TRBD2. Sequencing used PBMCs, obtained 15 days after the yellow fever booster vaccination. The sequence came from a man between 18 and 29 years old who received the YFV17D yellow fever vaccine. The CDR3 region is CASSPELADIEQFF. CDR3 coding DNA: TGTGCCAGCAGCCCGGAGCTAGCGGACATTGAGCAGTTCTTC.